These T cell receptor beta chains were read from a single sample in a study of pediatric ulcerative colitis. Measured with immunoSEQ multiplex PCR; TCRdb has only the in-frame clones, and not every one. The top ten hold 0.85% to 1.3% of the sample, which has about 35,000 clones, roughly three quarters seen once. The sample consisted of gut tissue. The receptors here all came from a boy aged 5-17 years with mild ulcerative colitis. Each CDR3 is given with its conserved first and last residue. The D gene is left open where the match is weak. Some rows have no size entry. The others give once, few or many, or a class for an expanded clone.

J: TRBJ1-4
size: .
D: .
V: TRBV5-1
CDR3: CASSWGGRMPEKLFF
DNA: TGCGCCAGCAGCTGGGGGGGCCGGATGCCCGAAAAACTGTTTTTT

J: TRBJ1-3
size: .
D: .
V: TRBV7-9
CDR3: CASSLLETSGNTIYF
DNA: TGTGCCAGCAGCTTGTTAGAGACTTCTGGAAACACCATATATTTT

J: TRBJ2-2
size: .
D: .
V: TRBV6-1
CDR3: CASSELELTGAYRELFF
DNA: TGTGCCAGCAGTGAATTAGAACTGACGGGGGCTTATAGGGAGCTGTTTTTT

J: TRBJ1-2
size: .
D: .
V: TRBV5-1
CDR3: CASRPEIGQTLYGYTF
DNA: TGCGCCAGCAGACCCGAAATCGGACAGACTCTCTATGGCTACACCTTC

J: TRBJ2-7
size: .
D: TRBD1
V: TRBV6-6
CDR3: CASSPGGYVDGEQYF
DNA: TGTGCCAGCAGTCCAGGGGGTTACGTGGATGGGGAGCAGTACTTC

J: TRBJ2-2
size: .
D: TRBD1
V: TRBV30
CDR3: CAWSRDSSTGELFF
DNA: TGTGCCTGGAGTCGGGACAGTTCCACCGGGGAGCTGTTTTTT

J: TRBJ1-1
size: .
D: .
V: TRBV2
CDR3: CASRGGQGQEAFF
DNA: TGTGCCAGCAGAGGGGGGCAGGGGCAAGAAGCTTTCTTT

J: TRBJ2-5
size: .
D: .
V: TRBV11-1
CDR3: CASRFSGRETQYF
DNA: TGTGCCAGCAGGTTTTCAGGGAGAGAGACCCAGTACTTC

J: TRBJ2-5
size: few
D: .
V: TRBV2
CDR3: CATVRGVQETQYF
DNA: TGTGCCACAGTCAGGGGTGTGCAAGAGACCCAGTACTTC

J: TRBJ2-1
size: .
D: .
V: TRBV7-9
CDR3: CASSLTYSRPNEQFF
DNA: TGTGCCAGCAGCTTGACGTATAGCCGACCCAATGAGCAGTTCTTC

J: TRBJ1-2
size: .
D: .
V: TRBV6-5
CDR3: CASSYGGRGYTF
DNA: TGTGCCAGCAGTTACGGGGGTCGGGGCTACACCTTC

J: TRBJ2-5
size: .
D: .
V: TRBV7-3
CDR3: CASSSGPRETQYF
DNA: TGTGCCAGCAGCTCGGGGCCGCGGGAGACCCAGTACTTC

J: TRBJ1-2
size: .
D: .
V: TRBV27
CDR3: CASSWGAEYGYTF
DNA: TGTGCCAGCAGTTGGGGGGCGGAGTATGGCTACACCTTC

J: TRBJ1-1
size: few
D: TRBD1
V: TRBV6-1
CDR3: CASSVATQGDSEAFF
DNA: TGTGCCAGCAGTGTCGCCACTCAGGGGGACTCTGAAGCTTTCTTT

J: TRBJ1-1
size: few
D: .
V: TRBV29-1
CDR3: CSARTVNTEAFF
DNA: TGCAGCGCCCGGACGGTGAACACTGAAGCTTTCTTT

J: TRBJ2-2
size: .
D: TRBD1
V: TRBV30
CDR3: CAWSTLRGQGVSGELFF
DNA: TGTGCCTGGAGTACTCTACGGGGACAGGGGGTTTCCGGGGAGCTGTTTTTT

J: TRBJ1-3
size: few
D: .
V: TRBV6-5
CDR3: CATRRGNTIYF
DNA: TGTGCCACCCGAAGGGGAAACACCATATATTTT

J: TRBJ2-3
size: .
D: TRBD1
V: TRBV27
CDR3: CASSTGGDTQYF
DNA: TGTGCCAGCAGCACAGGGGGAGATACGCAGTATTTT

J: TRBJ2-3
size: .
D: TRBD1
V: TRBV6-1
CDR3: CASSENRGKTSTDTQYF
DNA: TGTGCCAGCAGTGAAAACAGGGGGAAGACAAGCACAGATACGCAGTATTTT

J: TRBJ1-6
size: .
D: .
V: TRBV4-1
CDR3: CASSQELNSPLHF
DNA: TGCGCCAGCAGCCAAGAGCTGAATTCACCCCTCCACTTT

J: TRBJ2-1
size: .
D: .
V: TRBV10-3
CDR3: CAISELEGANSIAYNEQFF
DNA: TGTGCCATCAGTGAGTTGGAGGGGGCCAACTCAATTGCATACAATGAGCAGTTCTTC

J: TRBJ1-2
size: .
D: .
V: TRBV6-5
CDR3: CASSYLQGRYGYTF
DNA: TGTGCCAGCAGTTACTTACAGGGACGGTATGGCTACACCTTC

J: TRBJ1-2
size: few
D: .
V: TRBV5-8
CDR3: CASSLEFYGYTF
DNA: TGTGCCAGCAGCTTGGAGTTCTATGGCTACACCTTC

J: TRBJ2-3
size: once
D: TRBD1
V: TRBV27
CDR3: CASSLYRGQVADTQYF
DNA: TGTGCCAGCAGTTTATACAGGGGGCAAGTCGCAGATACGCAGTATTTT

J: TRBJ2-2
size: .
D: .
V: TRBV18
CDR3: CASSPGRGVGAGELFF
DNA: TGTGCCAGCTCACCAGGACGCGGGGTAGGCGCCGGGGAGCTGTTTTTT

J: TRBJ1-1
size: .
D: .
V: TRBV5-1
CDR3: CASSDRPGHEAFF
DNA: TGCGCCAGCAGCGATCGTCCGGGACACGAAGCTTTCTTT

J: TRBJ2-5
size: .
D: .
V: TRBV5-4
CDR3: CASSLNRETQYF
DNA: TGTGCCAGCAGCTTGAATCGGGAGACCCAGTACTTC

J: TRBJ2-6
size: .
D: .
V: TRBV7-6
CDR3: CASGRLGANVLTF
DNA: TGTGCCAGCGGGAGGCTTGGGGCCAACGTCCTGACTTTC

J: TRBJ1-2
size: .
D: .
V: TRBV29-1
CDR3: CSVGGGSYGYTF
DNA: TGCAGCGTTGGTGGGGGATCCTATGGCTACACCTTC

J: TRBJ2-1
size: once
D: TRBD1
V: TRBV4-1
CDR3: CASSQGDRVNEQFF
DNA: TGCGCCAGCAGCCAGGGGGACAGGGTCAATGAGCAGTTCTTC

J: TRBJ1-4
size: .
D: TRBD1
V: TRBV6-1
CDR3: CASSARQGINEKLFF
DNA: TGTGCCAGCAGTGCCCGACAGGGGATTAATGAAAAACTGTTTTTT

J: TRBJ1-2
size: few
D: TRBD1
V: TRBV29-1
CDR3: CSVTGQGAGGYTF
DNA: TGCAGCGTGACTGGACAGGGGGCGGGTGGCTACACCTTC

J: TRBJ2-5
size: .
D: .
V: TRBV2
CDR3: CASRQVETQYF
DNA: TGTGCCAGCCGACAAGTAGAGACCCAGTACTTC

J: TRBJ1-2
size: .
D: TRBD1
V: TRBV28
CDR3: CASSLRTDLDREEGYTF
DNA: TGTGCCAGCAGTTTGCGTACAGATCTAGACAGGGAAGAAGGCTACACCTTC

J: TRBJ1-6
size: .
D: TRBD1
V: TRBV7-3
CDR3: CASSQSGTENSPLHF
DNA: TGTGCCAGCAGCCAATCCGGGACAGAGAATTCACCCCTCCACTTT

J: TRBJ2-7
size: once
D: TRBD1
V: TRBV6-5
CDR3: CASSYTDRGLDEQYF
DNA: TGTGCCAGCAGTTACACCGACAGGGGGCTAGACGAGCAGTACTTC

J: TRBJ2-2
size: .
D: TRBD1
V: TRBV25-1
CDR3: CASSVDRVAGELFF
DNA: TGTGCCAGCAGCGTCGACAGGGTCGCCGGGGAGCTGTTTTTT

J: TRBJ1-2
size: few
D: .
V: TRBV7-8
CDR3: CASSLASSTNYGYTF
DNA: TGTGCCAGCAGCTTAGCGAGCTCTACTAACTATGGCTACACCTTC

J: TRBJ1-2
size: once
D: .
V: TRBV28
CDR3: CASSLSGANYGYTF
DNA: TGTGCCAGCAGTTTATCAGGGGCGAACTATGGCTACACCTTC

J: TRBJ2-7
size: .
D: .
V: TRBV15
CDR3: CATSRSEGESYEQYF
DNA: TGTGCCACCAGCAGATCTGAAGGGGAATCCTACGAGCAGTACTTC

J: TRBJ2-7
size: once
D: .
V: TRBV6-5
CDR3: CASSYSTEQYF
DNA: TGTGCCAGCAGTTACTCGACCGAGCAGTACTTC

J: TRBJ2-3
size: .
D: .
V: TRBV10-3
CDR3: CAISGGEVGETQYF
DNA: TGTGCCATCAGTGGGGGCGAGGTAGGGGAAACGCAGTATTTT

J: TRBJ2-2
size: once
D: .
V: TRBV4-2
CDR3: CASSQVGVNTGELFF
DNA: TGTGCCAGCAGCCAGGTGGGGGTGAACACCGGGGAGCTGTTTTTT

J: TRBJ1-2
size: .
D: TRBD1
V: TRBV11-2
CDR3: CASSVGQGAVGYTF
DNA: TGTGCCAGCAGCGTCGGACAGGGGGCGGTTGGCTACACCTTC

J: TRBJ1-6
size: .
D: TRBD1
V: TRBV5-6
CDR3: CASSLGQGYNSPLHF
DNA: TGTGCCAGCAGCTTGGGACAGGGCTATAATTCACCCCTCCACTTT

J: TRBJ1-6
size: .
D: .
V: TRBV6-5
CDR3: CASRARRILIHPLHF
DNA: TGTGCCAGCAGGGCTAGACGGATCTTAATTCACCCCCTCCACTTT

J: TRBJ2-3
size: once
D: .
V: TRBV27
CDR3: CASSFGSSSLDTQYF
DNA: TGTGCCAGCAGTTTTGGATCTAGTTCCTTAGATACGCAGTATTTT

J: TRBJ2-7
size: .
D: TRBD2
V: TRBV6-5
CDR3: CASSYSGTSGYEQYF
DNA: TGTGCCAGCAGTTACTCGGGGACTAGCGGGTACGAGCAGTACTTC

J: TRBJ2-7
size: .
D: TRBD2
V: TRBV5-1
CDR3: CASSRGGSSYEQYF
DNA: TGCGCCAGCAGCCGCGGGGGAAGCTCCTACGAGCAGTACTTC

J: TRBJ2-1
size: .
D: .
V: TRBV10-3
CDR3: CAIRRSYNEQFF
DNA: TGTGCCATCAGGAGATCCTACAATGAGCAGTTCTTC